This T cell receptor (beta chain) was recorded in a study of technical replicates of blood from a handful of donors. The CDR3 has 14 residues. The ends were cut back, 1 base at V and 3 bases at J, with 10 bases in the middle. The germline V gene encodes CDR1 MGHRA and CDR2 YSYEKL. Sequencing was performed with immunoSEQ multiplex PCR; in TCRdb, only in-frame clones are kept and a portion is missing. Among roughly 52,000 clones, roughly 96% were seen once, and the ten largest hold approximately 3.4%. This clonotype was obtained from a human donor in good health. Some clones in this sample may be carry-over from other donors' samples. The rearrangement links TRBV4-1 to TRBJ2-7; no firm D call. The source material was PBMCs. The CDR3 loop reads CASSQVAANYEQYF. The CDR3 DNA is TGCGCCAGCAGCCAAGTGGCTGCAAACTACGAGCAGTACTTC.